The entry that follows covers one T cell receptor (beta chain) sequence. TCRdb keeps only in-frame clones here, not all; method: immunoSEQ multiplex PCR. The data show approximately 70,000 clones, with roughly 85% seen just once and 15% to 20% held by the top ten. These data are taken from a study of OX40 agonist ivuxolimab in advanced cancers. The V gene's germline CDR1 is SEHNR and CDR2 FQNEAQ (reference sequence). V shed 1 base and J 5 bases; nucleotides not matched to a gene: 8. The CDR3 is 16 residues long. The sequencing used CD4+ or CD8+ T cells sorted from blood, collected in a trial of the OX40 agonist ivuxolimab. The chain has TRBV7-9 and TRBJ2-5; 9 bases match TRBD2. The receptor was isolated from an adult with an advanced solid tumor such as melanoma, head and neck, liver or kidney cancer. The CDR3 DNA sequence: TGTGCCAGCAGCTTAGAGACTAGCGGAGACTCCGAGACCCAGTACTTC. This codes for CASSLETSGDSETQYF.